These 24 T cell receptor beta chains were all obtained from the same sample, sequenced in a study of T-cell reconstitution after alpha-beta-depleted transplantation in children. As it was prepared, the TCRbeta library received unique molecular identifiers. TCRdb reprocessed the PCR reads via MiXCR and lists one record per CDR3 protein. The sample yields around 400,000 distinct CDR3 sequences, just over 20% seen once. This specimen consisted of PBMCs from the stem cell graft donor, obtained from the stem cell graft. These receptors all stem from a human donor who donated a stem cell graft to a child with acute myeloid leukemia.

The rearrangement uses TRBV20-1 and TRBJ1-4; no reliable D call. The germline CDR1 and CDR2 sequences are DFQATT and SNEGSKA (reference sequence). This CDR3 contains 14 residues. Trimming took 3 bases from V and 4 from J, leaving 12 bases between them. The CDR3 nucleotides read TGCAGTGCTAGCTCCGCCGGCGGTAATGAAAAACTGTTTTTT. Encoded protein: CSASSAGGNEKLFF.

This clonotype was counted a few times. The genes are TRBV24-1 and TRBJ2-7; D unclear. Trimming removed 9 bases from V and 0 bases from J, with 20 bases in between. The CDR3 is 16 amino acids. CDR1 is KGHDR and CDR2 is SFDVKD in the germline V gene. The DNA for the CDR3 is TGTGCCACCCTCATCCGTCCCGTCGACAACTCCTACGAGCAGTACTTC. Translation: CATLIRPVDNSYEQYF.

V gene TRBV4-1 combines with J gene TRBJ1-1, with TRBD1 as a possible D gene (6 bases). In germline, CDR1 is MGHRA, CDR2 YSYEKL. Trimming removed 1 base from V and 2 bases from J, with 14 bases in between. The CDR3 is 16 amino acids. The CDR3 DNA is TGCGCCAGCAGCCAAGCAAACAGGGCATTCAACACTGAAGCTTTCTTT. Protein product: CASSQANRAFNTEAFF.

The sample holds many counts of this clonotype. This chain uses TRBV29-1 with TRBJ2-2, with D possibly being TRBD1 or TRBD2 (5 bases each). V dropped 3 bases and J dropped 1 base, with 12 bases sitting between them. From germline, CDR1 is SQVTM and CDR2 ANQGSEA. There are 15 residues in the CDR3. The CDR3 sequence is CSVDGGRGNTGELFF. The CDR3 region has the DNA TGCAGCGTTGATGGGGGACGGGGGAACACCGGGGAGCTGTTTTTT.

The table lists this clonotype with a few counts. J is TRBJ2-2 and V is TRBV12-3 or TRBV12-4; D perhaps matches TRBD1 (6 bases). CDR3 size: 15 residues. Trimming pared 6 bases from V and 1 base from J, leaving 12 bases between. CDR3 region: CASRPGTQNTGELFF. CDR3 sequence (DNA): TGTGCCAGCAGACCCGGGACACAGAACACCGGGGAGCTGTTTTTT.

This clonotype was seen repeatedly, ten times or more. The rearrangement links TRBV29-1 to TRBJ2-2, with 7 nucleotides matching TRBD1. J was trimmed by 3 bases and V by 3 bases; bases with no gene match: 10. The CDR3 has 16 residues. The V gene's germline CDR1 is SQVTM and CDR2 ANQGSEA. The CDR3 is CSVEGTTGVDTGELFF. The CDR3 coding sequence is TGCAGCGTTGAGGGTACTACAGGGGTCGACACCGGGGAGCTGTTTTTT.

This clonotype was observed a handful of times. Written as DNA, the CDR3 is TGTGCTAGTGGTTTGGTCTTTGGACGTTCCTACAATGAGCAGTTCTTC. It codes for CASGLVFGRSYNEQFF. The V call is TRBV12-5, the J call TRBJ2-1; D not certain. V shed 0 bases and J shed 1 base, with 10 bases lying between them. The CDR3 consists of 16 residues. Per the germline V gene, CDR1 is LGHNT and CDR2 is FRNRAP.

The gene calls are TRBV2 and TRBJ2-2; D gene ambiguous. Germline values: CDR1 SNHLY, CDR2 FYNNEI. The V end was cut by 6 bases, the J end by 1 base, with 9 bases between. The CDR3 contains 14 residues. CDR3 protein: CASRPRGNTGELFF. In nucleotides, the CDR3 is TGTGCCAGCAGACCCCGAGGGAACACCGGGGAGCTGTTTTTT.

In its sample, this clonotype was seen a few times. This chain links TRBV24-1 with TRBJ2-7, with D perhaps matching TRBD2 (5 bases). Germline assignment: CDR1 KGHDR and CDR2 SFDVKD. The V end lost 3 bases, the J end lost 7 bases, and 12 bases lay between the germline ends. The CDR3 extends over 13 amino acids. CDR3: CATSDRSPGEQYF. CDR3 sequence (DNA): TGTGCCACCAGTGATAGGTCCCCGGGAGAGCAGTACTTC.

This clonotype was counted ten times or more. CDR3 in amino acids: CSATGQHLEETQYF. As DNA, the CDR3 is TGCAGCGCGACGGGACAGCACCTCGAAGAGACCCAGTACTTC. This chain joins TRBV29-1 and TRBJ2-5; 7 bases line up with TRBD1. The CDR3 spans 14 residues. Germline CDR1 SQVTM, CDR2 ANQGSEA. V lost 7 bases to trimming and J lost 3 bases; unmatched junction nucleotides: 11.

The chain joins TRBV20-1 to TRBJ2-7, with 10 bases identical to TRBD1. The CDR3 contains 12 residues. Germline V gene data show CDR1 as DFQATT and CDR2 as SNEGSKA (reference sequence). CDR3 sequence reads: CSLPGQGYEQYF. CDR3 coding DNA: TGCAGCCTTCCGGGACAGGGGTACGAGCAGTACTTC.

In this sample, this clonotype turned up many times. This chain links TRBV29-1 with TRBJ2-1; D might be TRBD2 (6 bases). Germline V gene lookup returns CDR1 SQVTM and CDR2 ANQGSEA. Trimming took 5 bases from V and 3 from J, leaving 8 bases between them. The CDR3 loop spans 12 amino acids. DNA for the CDR3: TGCAGCGTTAGCGGGTTCTACAATGAGCAGTTCTTC. Its translation: CSVSGFYNEQFF.

This clonotype was seen more than once but under ten times. The chain couples TRBV7-3 to TRBJ1-2, with 9 bases fitting TRBD1. The CDR3 extends over 13 amino acids. V shed 5 bases, J shed 8 bases, and the junction held 6 bases outside the gene matches. Germline assignment: CDR1 SGHTA and CDR2 FQGTGA. CDR3 region: CASSRGQGEGYTF. The CDR3 coding sequence is TGTGCCAGCAGCCGGGGACAGGGAGAGGGCTACACCTTC.

This clonotype was counted only a few times. The V and J genes are TRBV29-1 and TRBJ2-5; 8 nucleotides agree with TRBD2. Trimming removed 0 bases from V and 9 bases from J; junction bases left unmatched: 21. Germline V gives CDR1 SQVTM, CDR2 ANQGSEA. This CDR3 has 18 residues. CDR3 loop: CSVEENHQAGVAPVAQYF. In DNA, the CDR3 is TGCAGCGTTGAAGAAAACCACCAAGCGGGAGTGGCCCCCGTGGCCCAGTACTTC.

At least ten counts were recorded for this clonotype. The V call is TRBV29-1, the J call TRBJ2-3; D tentatively fits TRBD1 or TRBD2 (5 bases each). Germline V gives CDR1 SQVTM, CDR2 ANQGSEA. This CDR3 has 13 residues. Deletions cut 3 bases from V and 3 bases from J, with 10 bases between. CDR3 DNA: TGCAGCGTTGAGGGACCTGGGACAGATACGCAGTATTTT. This encodes CSVEGPGTDTQYF.

This clonotype was detected a few times. The chain couples TRBV20-1 to TRBJ2-3; D call uncertain. Trimming removed 8 bases from V and 3 bases from J, with 6 bases in between. From germline, CDR1 is DFQATT and CDR2 SNEGSKA (reference sequence). The CDR3 consists of 10 residues. The CDR3 reads CSTLTDTQYF. CDR3 coding DNA: TGCAGTACTCTGACAGATACGCAGTATTTT.

The chain combines TRBV12-3 or TRBV12-4 with TRBJ1-5; 11 bases are shared with TRBD1. This CDR3 spans 17 amino acids. V lost 1 base to trimming and J lost 0 bases; unmatched junction nucleotides: 2. The CDR3 nucleotides are TGTGCCAGCAGTTTAGGGACAGGGGGCTATAGCAATCAGCCCCAGCATTTT. It encodes CASSLGTGGYSNQPQHF.

This clonotype was recorded a few times. V and J are TRBV5-1 and TRBJ2-3; D ambiguous. Germline CDR1 and CDR2: SGHRS and YFSETQ. V lost 1 base, J lost 6 bases, and 9 bases lay in between. This CDR3 is 13 amino acids long. The CDR3 protein is CASSLQPGDTQYF. The CDR3 DNA is TGCGCCAGCAGCTTGCAACCCGGGGATACGCAGTATTTT.

The chain links TRBV28 to TRBJ2-5, with no clear D. The germline CDR1 and CDR2 sequences are MDHEN and SYDVKM. Trimming stripped 2 bases from V and 7 bases from J, with 23 bases between. The CDR3 contains 17 residues. The chain's CDR3 is CASSLLETAVSRLTQYF. The CDR3, as DNA: TGTGCCAGCAGTTTACTGGAGACCGCGGTTAGTCGGTTGACCCAGTACTTC.

This chain joins TRBV4-3 and TRBJ2-3, with 13 nucleotides matching TRBD2. In germline, CDR1 is LGHNA, CDR2 YSLEER. V lost 2 bases to trimming and J lost 10 bases; unmatched junction nucleotides: 3. The CDR3 totals 14 residues. The CDR3 DNA reads TGCGCCAGCAGCCAAAAGGGACTAGCGGGATCGCAGTATTTT. Translation: CASSQKGLAGSQYF.

This chain joins TRBV5-6 and TRBJ2-7; 8 nucleotides match TRBD1. Germline V gene data show CDR1 as SGHDT and CDR2 as YYEEEE. Trimming took 4 bases from V and 1 from J; bases not matched to a gene: 10. The CDR3 has 16 residues. The CDR3 reads CASSLDGTGPSYEQYF. The CDR3 DNA reads as TGTGCCAGCAGCCTAGATGGGACAGGACCTTCCTACGAGCAGTACTTC.

This clonotype was seen more than once but under ten times. This rearrangement joins TRBV9 to TRBJ2-1, with 10 bases identical to TRBD2. The germline V gene encodes CDR1 SGDLS and CDR2 YYNGEE. The CDR3 length is 17 residues. V shed 3 bases, J shed 0 bases, and the junction held 6 bases outside the gene matches. In DNA, the CDR3 is TGTGCCAGCAGCGGTAGGACTAGCGGAGCCTCCTACAATGAGCAGTTCTTC. The encoded protein is CASSGRTSGASYNEQFF.

The V gene is TRBV7-9, the J gene TRBJ1-1; D possibly corresponds to TRBD1 (5 bases). Germline V gene lookup returns CDR1 SEHNR and CDR2 FQNEAQ (reference sequence). V lost 2 bases and J 4 bases, leaving 17 bases between the germline ends. The CDR3 has 16 residues. The CDR3 loop is CASSLSLGGGSTEAFF. CDR3 in DNA: TGTGCCAGCAGCTTATCGCTTGGGGGGGGTAGCACTGAAGCTTTCTTT.

In its sample, this clonotype was seen many times. The V and J genes are TRBV4-3 and TRBJ2-5; TRBD2 agrees at 9 bases. V trimming: 3 bases; J trimming: 2 bases; junction bases outside the gene matches: 7. CDR3 length: 16 residues. Germline CDR1 and CDR2: LGHNA and YSLEER. The CDR3 sequence: CASSHLAGVRQETQYF. In nucleotides, the CDR3 is TGCGCCAGCAGCCATTTAGCGGGAGTTCGACAAGAGACCCAGTACTTC.